What follows are 20 T cell receptor beta chains derived from one specimen sequenced in a study of technical replicates of blood from a few donors. The data were produced by immunoSEQ multiplex PCR, yet TCRdb's version contains in-frame clones alone and is incomplete. The sample lists some 94,000 clones; just under 95% were seen once. Specimen: T cells isolated from PBMCs. All receptors derive from a human donor in good health.

The gene calls are TRBV5-1 and TRBJ2-3; possibly TRBD1 for D (6 bases). CDR1 and CDR2 from the germline V gene are SGHRS and YFSETQ. V dropped 2 bases and J dropped 4 bases, with 14 bases sitting between them. This CDR3 spans 15 amino acids. CDR3 sequence: CASSFSGTNPDTQYF. CDR3 DNA: TGCGCCAGCAGCTTCTCCGGGACAAATCCAGATACGCAGTATTTT.

This clone was detected only once. The chain recombines TRBV19 with TRBJ1-1; 10 bases match TRBD1. J lost 2 bases, V lost 6 bases, and 3 bases had no gene match. The V gene's germline CDR1 is LNHDA and CDR2 SQIVND (reference sequence). There are 14 residues in the CDR3. CDR3 DNA: TGTGCCAGTAGCGAGACAGGGGGCAACACTGAAGCTTTCTTT. Protein product: CASSETGGNTEAFF.

J is TRBJ1-2 and V is TRBV6-5; the D gene is possibly TRBD1 (5 bases). This CDR3 is built from 16 residues. V dropped 0 bases and J dropped 0 bases, with 11 bases sitting between them. Germline loops: CDR1 MNHEY, CDR2 SVGAGI. The CDR3 loop reads CASSYSMTDSNYGYTF. The CDR3 coding sequence is TGTGCCAGCAGTTACTCGATGACAGACTCTAACTATGGCTACACCTTC.

This clone showed up just once. The chain couples TRBV4-1 to TRBJ1-2, with D possibly being TRBD1 (6 bases). Germline V gene data show CDR1 as MGHRA and CDR2 as YSYEKL. V lost 4 bases and J lost 7, with 19 bases in between. This CDR3 is 15 amino acids long. CDR3 residues: CASSPGGASSSGYTF. The CDR3 DNA reads TGCGCCAGCAGCCCCGGGGGGGCGTCTTCCTCTGGCTACACCTTC.

V usage is TRBV9 and J usage is TRBJ2-7; D not certain. The V end lost 0 bases, the J end lost 0 bases, and 10 bases lay between the germline ends. The germline CDR1 and CDR2 sequences are SGDLS and YYNGEE. This CDR3 has 15 residues. The CDR3 region has the DNA TGTGCCAGCAGCGTAGATGGGCTCAGCTCCTACGAGCAGTACTTC. Translation: CASSVDGLSSYEQYF.

This clone was observed a handful of times. The chain combines TRBV28 with TRBJ1-2; D uncertain. CDR1 is MDHEN, CDR2 SYDVKM, per germline. CDR3 length equals 13 residues. V was shortened by 3 bases and J by 8 bases, with 13 bases between the two germline ends. CDR3 loop: CASSFSNSRGYTF. In DNA form, the CDR3 reads TGTGCCAGCAGTTTTTCGAATTCGCGGGGCTACACCTTC.

This clone was detected only a few times. The rearrangement links TRBV2 to TRBJ2-1; 10 bases align to TRBD2. The V segment lost 6 bases and the J segment 6 bases; nucleotides outside the gene matches: 5. The CDR3 runs to 14 residues. Germline CDR1 reads SNHLY; CDR2 reads FYNNEI. CDR3: CASSLAGVINEQFF. The CDR3, as DNA: TGTGCCAGCAGCCTAGCGGGAGTGATCAATGAGCAGTTCTTC. The full variable domain, with the rest looked up from reference TRBV2 and TRBJ2-1, is EPEVTQTPSHQVTQMGQEVILRCVPISNHLYFYWYRQILGQKVEFLVSFYNNEISEKSEIFDDQFSVERPDGSNFTLKIRSTKLEDSAMYFCASSLAGVINEQFFGPGTRLTVL.

The chain is built from TRBV18 and TRBJ2-1; TRBD2 matches at 14 bases. Germline lookup yields CDR1 KGHSH and CDR2 LQKENI. The CDR3 length is 17 residues. The V segment lost 6 bases and the J segment 7 bases; nucleotides outside the gene matches: 11. The CDR3 DNA is TGTGCCAGCTCTCGATTACGGACTAGCGGGAGGAGGAATGAGCAGTTCTTC. Protein product: CASSRLRTSGRRNEQFF.

V is TRBV2 and J is TRBJ1-2; D uncertain. Germline loops: CDR1 SNHLY, CDR2 FYNNEI. The CDR3 runs to 12 residues. The V and J ends lost 1 base and 5 bases respectively, with 5 bases between them. The CDR3 sequence is CASSEERYGYTF. DNA of the CDR3: TGTGCCAGCAGTGAAGAGCGTTATGGCTACACCTTC.

The gene calls are TRBV30 and TRBJ2-5, with no clear D. The V gene's germline CDR1 is GTSNPN and CDR2 SVGIG (reference sequence). Trimming shortened V by 0 bases and J by 4 bases, and 6 bases separated the two germline ends. The CDR3 consists of 12 residues. The CDR3 sequence is CAWSVLIETQYF. The CDR3 DNA sequence: TGTGCCTGGAGTGTTCTTATAGAGACCCAGTACTTC.

J is TRBJ2-7 and V is TRBV7-2; D not certain. Trimming stripped 5 bases from V and 5 bases from J, with 10 bases between. Germline-derived CDR1 and CDR2 are SGHTA and FQGNSA. The CDR3 totals 12 residues. DNA of the CDR3: TGTGCCAGCAGCCCAGGATACGACGAGCAGTACTTC. Translation gives CASSPGYDEQYF.

The chain links TRBV14 to TRBJ1-1; D gene uncertain. The CDR3 runs to 13 residues. Trimming took 7 bases from V and 3 from J, leaving 12 bases between them. Germline CDR1 reads SGHDN; CDR2 reads FVKESK. The CDR3 DNA reads TGTGCCAGCAATCCCTGGAGTTACACTGAAGCTTTCTTT. Translation gives CASNPWSYTEAFF.

V and J are TRBV27 and TRBJ2-2, with D possibly being TRBD2 (5 bases). The germline gives CDR1 MNHEY, CDR2 SMNVEV (reference sequence). Deletions cut 2 bases from V and 6 bases from J, with 10 bases between. The CDR3 is 14 residues long. The CDR3 loop reads CASSLRTPPGELFF. DNA for the CDR3: TGTGCCAGCAGTTTAAGGACTCCCCCCGGGGAGCTGTTTTTT.

This chain connects TRBV5-6 to TRBJ1-6; 11 bases are shared with TRBD1. V shed 3 bases, J shed 7 bases, and the junction held 6 bases outside the gene matches. Looked up from germline, CDR1 is SGHDT and CDR2 is YYEEEE. The CDR3 covers 16 residues. The CDR3 is CASSWGTGGGNSPLHF. DNA of the CDR3: TGTGCCAGCAGCTGGGGGACAGGGGGAGGGAATTCACCCCTCCACTTT.

This clone showed up just once. This rearrangement joins TRBV28 to TRBJ2-7, with a possible D match to TRBD2 (5 bases). V lost 2 bases and J lost 3, with 11 bases in between. CDR1 is MDHEN, CDR2 SYDVKM, per germline. There are 14 residues in the CDR3. DNA for the CDR3: TGTGCCAGCAGTTTAACCCCGGGGAGCTACGAGCAGTACTTC. Encoded protein: CASSLTPGSYEQYF.

This chain joins TRBV28 and TRBJ2-1, with D maybe TRBD1 (5 bases). The germline V and J ends were trimmed by 0 bases and 6 bases, with 18 bases remaining between them. The CDR3 sequence is 17 residues long. In germline, CDR1 is MDHEN, CDR2 SYDVKM. The CDR3 bases are TGTGCCAGCAGTTTATGCATAAGGTGGGGCTTACGCAATGAGCAGTTCTTC. Encoded protein: CASSLCIRWGLRNEQFF.

This chain connects TRBV6-5 to TRBJ1-2; D unclear. There are 12 residues in the CDR3. V was cut by 10 bases and J by 4 bases, with 13 bases left in between. Germline lookup yields CDR1 MNHEY and CDR2 SVGAGI. The CDR3, as DNA: TGTGCCACCGTTCGAGGGCCCTATGGCTACACCTTC. Its translation: CATVRGPYGYTF.

The V call is TRBV7-2, the J call TRBJ1-2; TRBD1 aligns across 7 bases. The CDR3 contains 16 residues. Per germline, CDR1 SGHTA and CDR2 FQGNSA. After removal of 4 bases from V and 4 bases from J, the junction contained 12 bases not matched to a gene. This chain's CDR3 is CASSSWAEGAPYGYTF. DNA of the CDR3: TGTGCCAGCAGCTCCTGGGCGGAGGGGGCGCCCTATGGCTACACCTTC.

The CDR3 nucleotides read TGTGCCAGCAGTTTGGGCGGGAGAAGCGAGCAGTACTTC. It specifies CASSLGGRSEQYF. V and J are TRBV27 and TRBJ2-7, with 7 bases identical to TRBD2. V lost 3 bases, J lost 6 bases, and 5 bases stayed unmatched. The CDR3 covers 13 residues. CDR1 is MNHEY and CDR2 is SMNVEV in the germline V gene (reference sequence).

The V gene is TRBV7-9, the J gene TRBJ1-2, with 7 nucleotides matching TRBD1. With V trimmed by 2 bases and J by 8 bases, 14 bases remained unmatched. Germline loops: CDR1 SEHNR, CDR2 FQNEAQ (reference sequence). The CDR3 spans 16 residues. The DNA of the CDR3 is TGTGCCAGCAGCTTATCCTCGGGACAGCATATAAGAGGCTACACCTTC. This codes for CASSLSSGQHIRGYTF. The full variable domain, with the rest looked up from reference TRBV7-9 and TRBJ1-2, is DTGVSQNPRHKITKRGQNVTFRCDPISEHNRLYWYRQTLGQGPEFLTYFQNEAQLEKSRLLSDRFSAERPKGSFSTLEIQRTEQGDSAMYLCASSLSSGQHIRGYTFGSGTRLTVV.